This record concerns one T cell receptor beta chain sequence. Its antigen is still unknown. The data originate from a study of T cell responses to AZD1222 COVID-19 vaccine. Study-wide background: Combined were second doses at about 4 or about 12 weeks. Points from the study as a whole: The CD4 TCRs associated with vaccination extended across spike and predominated at 160-218 and 743-854. Epitopes outside B.1.351 and B.1.1.7 mutated regions reportedly drew nearly half of spike TCRs. Clonal diversity was possibly underestimated; the donors were predominantly white British and more often female.

Assay: immunoSEQ multiplex PCR; the TCRdb copy retains only in-frame clones and omits some. The repertoire consists of 130,000 or so clones, with more than 70% occurring once and the leading ten covering approximately 3.1%. Germline V gene lookup returns CDR1 SGHVS and CDR2 FQNEAQ. CDR3 length equals 13 residues. The V end lost 5 bases, the J end lost 6 bases, and 11 bases lay between the germline ends. This receptor was taken from an adult in good health. V is TRBV7-8 and J is TRBJ1-5; D remains unclear. Sequencing used peripheral blood, obtained on day 0 of AZD1222 vaccination. CDR3 sequence (DNA): TGTGCCAGCAGCGGGTCTATCACTCAGCCCCAGCATTTT. Translating it yields CASSGSITQPQHF.